Following are 7 T cell receptor beta chains from one sample sequenced in a study of naive and memory T cell subsets. Their target antigens are unknown. Two oligonucleotides, mixed equimolar, formed the beta constant-region primer covering TRBC1 and TRBC2. Four rounds of PCR amplified the ligated cDNA using nested alpha and beta constant-region primers plus SP2. Each CDR3 protein gets one entry after TCRdb re-called the UMI-ligation and nested PCR reads with MiXCR. Counted here are about 99,000 distinct CDR3 sequences, about 14% occurring once; the ten biggest clones make up 2.8%. General study results and limits: Especially in CD8 cells, naive repertoires contained a few larger clonotypes, possibly CD45RA-re-expressing memory cells.

The sample comprised naive CD8+ T cells from blood. The origin of the receptors is a human donor in good health.

This chain connects TRBV12-3 or TRBV12-4 to TRBJ2-7, with D possibly matching TRBD1 (5 bases). With 8 bases removed from V and 2 bases from J, the gap between germline ends came to 16 bases. CDR3 length: 14 amino acids. CDR3 region: CASGYDSTAYEQYF. The CDR3 DNA reads as TGTGCCAGCGGCTACGACAGTACGGCCTACGAGCAGTACTTC.

This clonotype was observed a handful of times. This rearrangement joins TRBV7-2 to TRBJ2-3; D unresolved. From germline, CDR1 is SGHTA and CDR2 FQGNSA. V was trimmed by 1 base and J by 2 bases, leaving 13 bases between them. The CDR3 runs to 16 residues. In DNA, the CDR3 is TGTGCCAGCAGCTTAGAAGGCCATTATTCCACAGATACGCAGTATTTT. Its protein is CASSLEGHYSTDTQYF.

This clonotype has ten or more counts. This rearrangement joins TRBV6-5 to TRBJ2-1, with TRBD2 matching over 11 bases. The junction had 7 bases not matched to a gene; V was cut back by 5 bases and J by 10 bases. CDR3 length: 14 residues. CDR1 is MNHEY and CDR2 is SVGAGI in the germline V gene. The CDR3 sequence is CASSPGTSGLEQFF. DNA for the CDR3: TGTGCCAGCAGTCCCGGGACTAGCGGCCTCGAGCAGTTCTTC.

J is TRBJ1-1 and V is TRBV12-3 or TRBV12-4; D call uncertain. CDR3 size: 14 residues. V was pared by 7 bases and J by 5 bases, with 17 bases between. The CDR3 sequence is CASIIWGGGTEAFF. CDR3 nucleotides: TGTGCCAGCATCATTTGGGGTGGTGGAACTGAAGCTTTCTTT.

This clonotype was picked up many times. The V and J genes are TRBV4-3 and TRBJ2-1; 9 nucleotides agree with TRBD2. After removal of 0 bases from V and 8 bases from J, the junction contained 17 bases not matched to a gene. The V gene's germline CDR1 is LGHNA and CDR2 YSLEER. This CDR3 has 19 residues. This chain's CDR3 is CASSQDVGLAGTFRYEQFF. CDR3 nucleotides: TGCGCCAGCAGCCAAGATGTAGGGCTAGCGGGGACGTTTAGGTATGAGCAGTTCTTC.

The chain links TRBV4-2 to TRBJ2-2, with TRBD2 identical over 12 bases. CDR3 length: 15 residues. Trimming at V came to 1 base and at J to 6 bases, leaving 0 bases not matched to a gene. CDR1 and CDR2 from the germline V gene are LGHNA and YNFKEQ. The CDR3 is CASSQGLAGAGELFF. Here the CDR3 DNA reads TGTGCCAGCAGCCAAGGACTAGCGGGAGCCGGGGAGCTGTTTTTT.

V and J are TRBV5-1 and TRBJ2-2; 14 positions agree with TRBD2. CDR3 size: 18 residues. The junction had 2 bases not matched to a gene; V was cut back by 1 base and J by 0 bases. Germline-derived CDR1 and CDR2 are SGHRS and YFSETQ. CDR3 sequence reads: CASSLLGLAGANTGELFF. CDR3 coding DNA: TGCGCCAGCAGCTTGTTGGGACTAGCGGGGGCGAACACCGGGGAGCTGTTTTTT.